This TCR beta chain was captured in a study of Ad26.COV2.S vaccination and SARS-CoV-2 variants. Study in general: The vaccine Ad26.COV2.S was put into the muscle once, or twice with 56 days between.

Per germline, CDR1 LGHNA and CDR2 YSLEER. This CDR3 is 18 amino acids long. The J segment lost 5 bases and the V segment lost 8 bases, leaving 14 bases of the junction unmatched. Treatment described: some 20 received Ad26.COV2.S at low or high dose, single or two shots; a few received placebo; per-sample allocation not given. Sampling occurred on day 63 after the first vaccine or placebo injection. Whoever gave the sample was an adult aged 18-55 years in Boston. Wuhan-strain spike was delivered by a replication-incompetent Ad26 vector. A remark on this clone: The antigen remains undetermined.

The method was immunoSEQ multiplex PCR; TCRdb's version includes in-frame clones alone and lacks a portion of them. The sample includes some 330,000 clones, about 90% seen only once; the top ten take about 5%. Study results and limitations: While placebo recipients had lower spike-specific TCR breadth, vaccine recipients had more.

The material was peripheral blood, obtained in a trial of Ad26.COV2.S vaccine versus placebo. The clonotype was recovered from a person aged 18 to 59 who received the Ad26.COV2.S COVID-19 vaccine or a placebo. The V call is TRBV4-3, the J call TRBJ2-1, with 14 bases matching TRBD2. The CDR3 loop is CASPGLAGGLNRHNEQFF. CDR3 in DNA: TGCGCCAGCCCCGGACTAGCGGGGGGCCTGAACCGACACAATGAGCAGTTCTTC.